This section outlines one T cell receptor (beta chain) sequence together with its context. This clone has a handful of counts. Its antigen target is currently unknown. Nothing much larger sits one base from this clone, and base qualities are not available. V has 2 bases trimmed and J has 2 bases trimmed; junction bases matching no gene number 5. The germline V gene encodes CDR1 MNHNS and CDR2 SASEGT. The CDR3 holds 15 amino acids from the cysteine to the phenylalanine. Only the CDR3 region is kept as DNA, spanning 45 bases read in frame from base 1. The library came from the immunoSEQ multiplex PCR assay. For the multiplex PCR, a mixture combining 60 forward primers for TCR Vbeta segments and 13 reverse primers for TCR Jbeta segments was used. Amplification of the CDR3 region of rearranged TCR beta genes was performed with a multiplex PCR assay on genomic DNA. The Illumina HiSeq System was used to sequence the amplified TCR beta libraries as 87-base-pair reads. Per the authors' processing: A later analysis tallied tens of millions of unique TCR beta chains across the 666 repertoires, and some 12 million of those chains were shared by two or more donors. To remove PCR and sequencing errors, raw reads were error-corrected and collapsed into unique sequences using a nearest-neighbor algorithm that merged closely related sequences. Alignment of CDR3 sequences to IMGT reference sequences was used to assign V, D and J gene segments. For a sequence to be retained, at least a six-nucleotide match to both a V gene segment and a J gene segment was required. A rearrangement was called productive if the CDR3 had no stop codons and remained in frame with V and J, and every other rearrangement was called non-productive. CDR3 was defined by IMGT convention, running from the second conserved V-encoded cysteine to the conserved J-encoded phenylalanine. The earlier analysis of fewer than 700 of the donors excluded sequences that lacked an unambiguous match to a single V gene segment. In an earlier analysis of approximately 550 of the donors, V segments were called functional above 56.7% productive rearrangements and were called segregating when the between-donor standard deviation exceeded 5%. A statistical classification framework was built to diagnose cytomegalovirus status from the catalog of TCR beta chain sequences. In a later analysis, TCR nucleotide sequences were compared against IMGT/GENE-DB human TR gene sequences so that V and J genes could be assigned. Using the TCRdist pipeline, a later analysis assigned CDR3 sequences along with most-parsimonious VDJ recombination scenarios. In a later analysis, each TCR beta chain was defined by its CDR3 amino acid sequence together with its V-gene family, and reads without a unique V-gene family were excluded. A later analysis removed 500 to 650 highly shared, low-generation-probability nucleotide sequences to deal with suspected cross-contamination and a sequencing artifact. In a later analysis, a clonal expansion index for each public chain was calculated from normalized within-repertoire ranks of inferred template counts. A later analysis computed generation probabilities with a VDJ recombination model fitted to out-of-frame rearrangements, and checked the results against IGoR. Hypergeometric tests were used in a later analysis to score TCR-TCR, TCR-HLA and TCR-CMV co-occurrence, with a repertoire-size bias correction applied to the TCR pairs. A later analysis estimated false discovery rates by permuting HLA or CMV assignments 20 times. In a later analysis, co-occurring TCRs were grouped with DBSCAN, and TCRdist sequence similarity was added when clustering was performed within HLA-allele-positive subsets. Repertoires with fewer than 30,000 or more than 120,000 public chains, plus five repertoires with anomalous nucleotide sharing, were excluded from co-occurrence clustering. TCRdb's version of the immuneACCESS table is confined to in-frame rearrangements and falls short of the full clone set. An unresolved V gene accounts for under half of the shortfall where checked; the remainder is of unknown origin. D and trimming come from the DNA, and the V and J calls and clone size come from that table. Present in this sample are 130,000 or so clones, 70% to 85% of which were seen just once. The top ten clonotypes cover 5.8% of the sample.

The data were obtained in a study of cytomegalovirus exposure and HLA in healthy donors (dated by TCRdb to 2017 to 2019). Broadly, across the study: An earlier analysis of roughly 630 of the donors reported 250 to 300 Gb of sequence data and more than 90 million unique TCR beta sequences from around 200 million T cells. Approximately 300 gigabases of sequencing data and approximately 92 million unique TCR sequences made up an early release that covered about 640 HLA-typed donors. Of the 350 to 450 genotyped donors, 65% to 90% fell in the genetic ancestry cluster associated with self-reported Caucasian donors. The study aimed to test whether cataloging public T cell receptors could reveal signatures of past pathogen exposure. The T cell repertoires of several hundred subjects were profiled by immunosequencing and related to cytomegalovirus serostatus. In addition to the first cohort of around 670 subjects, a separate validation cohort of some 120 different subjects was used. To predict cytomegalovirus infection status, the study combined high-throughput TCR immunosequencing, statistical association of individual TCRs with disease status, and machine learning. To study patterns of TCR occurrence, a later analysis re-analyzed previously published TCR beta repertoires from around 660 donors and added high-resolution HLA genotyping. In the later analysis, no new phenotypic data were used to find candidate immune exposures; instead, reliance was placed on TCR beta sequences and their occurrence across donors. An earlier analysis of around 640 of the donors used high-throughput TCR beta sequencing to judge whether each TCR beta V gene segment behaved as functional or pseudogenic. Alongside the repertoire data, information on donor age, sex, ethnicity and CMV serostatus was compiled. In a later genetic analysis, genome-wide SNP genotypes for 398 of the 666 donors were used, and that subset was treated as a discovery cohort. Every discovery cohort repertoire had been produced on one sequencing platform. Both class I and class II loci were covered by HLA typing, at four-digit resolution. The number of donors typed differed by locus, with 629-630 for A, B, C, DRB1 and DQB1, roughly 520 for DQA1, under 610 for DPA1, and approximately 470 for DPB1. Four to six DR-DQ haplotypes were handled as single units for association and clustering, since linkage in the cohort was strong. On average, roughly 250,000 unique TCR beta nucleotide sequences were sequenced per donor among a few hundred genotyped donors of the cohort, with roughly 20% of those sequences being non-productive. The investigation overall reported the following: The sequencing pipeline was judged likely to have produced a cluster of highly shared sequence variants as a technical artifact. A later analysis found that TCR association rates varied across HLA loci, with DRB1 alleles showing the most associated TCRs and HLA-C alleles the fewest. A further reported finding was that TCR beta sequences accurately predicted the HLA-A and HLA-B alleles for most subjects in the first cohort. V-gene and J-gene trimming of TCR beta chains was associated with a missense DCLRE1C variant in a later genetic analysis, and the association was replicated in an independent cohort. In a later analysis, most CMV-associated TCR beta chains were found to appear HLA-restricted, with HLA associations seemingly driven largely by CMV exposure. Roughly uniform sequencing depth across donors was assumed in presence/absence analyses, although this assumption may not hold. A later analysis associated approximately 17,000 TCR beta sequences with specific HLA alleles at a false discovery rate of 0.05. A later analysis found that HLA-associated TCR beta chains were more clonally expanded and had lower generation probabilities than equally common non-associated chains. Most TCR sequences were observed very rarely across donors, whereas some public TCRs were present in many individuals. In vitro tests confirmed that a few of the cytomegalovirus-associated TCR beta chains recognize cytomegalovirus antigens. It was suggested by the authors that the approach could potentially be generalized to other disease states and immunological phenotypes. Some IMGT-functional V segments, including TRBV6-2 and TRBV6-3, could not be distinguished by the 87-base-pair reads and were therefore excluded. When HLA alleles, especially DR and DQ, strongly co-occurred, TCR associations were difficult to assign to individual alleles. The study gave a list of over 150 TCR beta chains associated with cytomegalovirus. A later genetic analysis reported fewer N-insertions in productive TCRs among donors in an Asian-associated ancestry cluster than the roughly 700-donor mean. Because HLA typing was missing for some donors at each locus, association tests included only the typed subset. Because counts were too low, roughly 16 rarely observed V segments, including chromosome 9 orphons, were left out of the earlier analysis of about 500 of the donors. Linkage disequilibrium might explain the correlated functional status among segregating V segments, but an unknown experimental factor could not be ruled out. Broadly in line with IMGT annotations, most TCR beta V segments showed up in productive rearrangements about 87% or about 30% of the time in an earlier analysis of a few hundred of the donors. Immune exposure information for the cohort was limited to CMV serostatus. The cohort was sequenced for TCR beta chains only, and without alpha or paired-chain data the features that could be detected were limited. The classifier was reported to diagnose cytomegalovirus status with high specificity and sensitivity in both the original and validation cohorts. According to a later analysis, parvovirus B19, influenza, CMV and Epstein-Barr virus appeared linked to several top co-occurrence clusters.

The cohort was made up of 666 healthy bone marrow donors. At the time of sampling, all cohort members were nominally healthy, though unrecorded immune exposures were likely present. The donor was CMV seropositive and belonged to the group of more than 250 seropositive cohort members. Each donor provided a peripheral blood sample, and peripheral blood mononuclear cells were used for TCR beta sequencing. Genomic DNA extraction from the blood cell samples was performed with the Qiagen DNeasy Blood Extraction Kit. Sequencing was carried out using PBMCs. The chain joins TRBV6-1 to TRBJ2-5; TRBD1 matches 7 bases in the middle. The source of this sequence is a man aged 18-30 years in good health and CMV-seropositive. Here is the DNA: TGTGCCAGCAGTGAAAGGGGACAGAGACAAGAGACCCAGTACTTC. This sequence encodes CASSERGQRQETQYF.